A selection of T cell receptor beta chains follows, all from one sample in a study of graft-versus-host responses after intestinal transplantation. Clones were read by immunoSEQ multiplex PCR, and TCRdb kept only the in-frame ones, dropping some. Of approximately 130,000 clones in the sample, just over 90% were seen once. No antigen has been identified for these receptors. Here the sequenced sample was unstimulated CD4+ T cells sorted from spleen or lymph node cells, taken before intestinal transplant. The receptor source for this set is a human donor who received an intestinal transplant. Each CDR3 is given with its conserved first and last residue. Fields, in order: clone size, V gene, D gene, J gene, CDR3 DNA, CDR3 protein. D genes are given only for firm matches. Clone size is given for some rows only: seen once, a few or many times, or a class if the clone is expanded.

-,TRBV2,-,TRBJ1-5,TGTGCCAGCAGTGGGGACTTTGATAAGCCCCAGCATTTT,CASSGDFDKPQHF
-,TRBV5-1,-,TRBJ2-1,TGCGCCAGCAGCTTGTCAGGCGGGCAGTTCTTC,CASSLSGGQFF
-,TRBV7-9,TRBD1,TRBJ1-4,TGTGCCAGCGGGAGACAGGGGCCAGCAACTAATGAAAAACTGTTTTTT,CASGRQGPATNEKLFF
once,TRBV2,TRBD2,TRBJ2-7,TGTGCCAGCAGTGATCTAGCGGGGCCCTACGAGCAGTACTTC,CASSDLAGPYEQYF
-,TRBV11-3,-,TRBJ2-7,TGTGCCAGCAGCTTAGCTACAGGCTTCTCCTACGAGCAGTACTTC,CASSLATGFSYEQYF
-,TRBV10-3,TRBD1,TRBJ1-5,TGTGCCACTACGGACAGGGCTCATCAGCCCCAGCATTTT,CATTDRAHQPQHF
-,TRBV28,-,TRBJ2-1,TGTGCCAGCAGTGGAGGGGGGCGGAGTGAGCAGTTCTTC,CASSGGGRSEQFF
once,TRBV5-1,-,TRBJ2-2,TGCGCCAGCAGCTTGGGCGGGGGCGGCACCGGGGAGCTGTTTTTT,CASSLGGGGTGELFF
-,TRBV6-1,-,TRBJ1-2,TGTGCCAGCAGGACCGGGACGGCCTATGGCTACACCTTC,CASRTGTAYGYTF
-,TRBV29-1,TRBD1,TRBJ2-4,TGCAGCGTTACTCGGGGACAGGGGACCATTCAGTACTTC,CSVTRGQGTIQYF
-,TRBV7-8,-,TRBJ1-2,TGTGCCAGCAGCTTGGGGTTCACCTATGGCTACACCTTC,CASSLGFTYGYTF
-,TRBV10-1,TRBD1,TRBJ2-3,TGCGCCAGCAGTGAAGGAAGGGGGCCGCAGTATTTT,CASSEGRGPQYF
-,TRBV7-9,TRBD1,TRBJ2-7,TGTGCCAGCAGCTTAATGGCCGGACAGGCAGAGCAGTACTTC,CASSLMAGQAEQYF
-,TRBV18,TRBD2,TRBJ2-7,TGTGCCAGCTCACCCCAGGGAGGGGATTACGAGCAGTACTTC,CASSPQGGDYEQYF
-,TRBV29-1,TRBD1,TRBJ2-7,TGCAGCGTGCAGAAAGGGACAGAGGGGGAGCAGTACTTC,CSVQKGTEGEQYF
-,TRBV11-1,TRBD2,TRBJ2-2,TGTGCCAGCACCTCGCGGACTAGCAGGACCGGGGAGCTGTTTTTT,CASTSRTSRTGELFF
-,TRBV2,-,TRBJ2-5,TGTGCCAGCAGTGACGGGTTCAAAGAGACCCAGTACTTC,CASSDGFKETQYF
once,TRBV5-8,-,TRBJ2-5,TGTGCCAGCAGCTTGGCCGGCCTTGGGGAAGAGACCCAGTACTTC,CASSLAGLGEETQYF
-,TRBV6-6,-,TRBJ2-5,TGTGCCAGCAGTTACTTCCCGGGAAGTGGGACCCAGTACTTC,CASSYFPGSGTQYF
-,TRBV7-6,TRBD2,TRBJ2-3,TGTGCCAGCAGCTTATTTAGGGACAAGCGGGGGGGCTTATCAGATACGCAGTATTTT,CASSLFRDKRGGLSDTQYF
-,TRBV6-1,TRBD1,TRBJ1-6,TGTGCCAGCAGTCAAGGGACAGGGGTCCCCAATTCACCCCTCCACTTT,CASSQGTGVPNSPLHF
-,TRBV6-6,TRBD1,TRBJ1-2,TGTGCCAGCAGAACAGGGAGGACAGGGGGCGATTTCTACACCTTC,CASRTGRTGGDFYTF
-,TRBV5-1,TRBD2,TRBJ2-1,TGCGCCAGCAGCCCCGGTAGCGGGGGCGGTAATGAGCAGTTCTTC,CASSPGSGGGNEQFF
-,TRBV19,-,TRBJ1-1,TGTGCCACCACAAACGAAGGCACTGAAGCTTTCTTT,CATTNEGTEAFF
few,TRBV19,-,TRBJ2-3,TGTGCCAGTAGCTTCGACAGGTGGACAGATACGCAGTATTTT,CASSFDRWTDTQYF
-,TRBV7-2,-,TRBJ2-1,TGTGCCAGCAGTTCCAACACTAGATTCGATGAGCAGTTCTTC,CASSSNTRFDEQFF
once,TRBV19,TRBD1,TRBJ1-5,TGTGCCAGTAGCGACAGGGGAAAATATAGCAATCAGCCCCAGCATTTT,CASSDRGKYSNQPQHF
-,TRBV18,TRBD1,TRBJ1-2,TGTGCCAGCTCACCGGGACAGCCGGTCTATGGCTACACCTTC,CASSPGQPVYGYTF
-,TRBV27,-,TRBJ2-5,TGTGCCAGCAGAGCTAAGACCCGGCGGGAAGAGACCCAGTACTTC,CASRAKTRREETQYF